This T cell receptor (beta chain) was observed in a study of T-cell reconstitution after alpha-beta-depleted transplantation in children. Unique molecular identifiers featured in how the TCRbeta library was prepared. TCRdb reprocessed the PCR reads with MiXCR, giving one entry per CDR3 protein. The sample gives a few hundred thousand distinct CDR3 sequences, about 9.4% of which show up once; around 2.5% is in the top ten. Germline V gives CDR1 SEHNR, CDR2 FQNEAQ (reference sequence). The CDR3 spans 17 residues. V trimming: 5 bases; J trimming: 0 bases; junction bases outside the gene matches: 12. This clonotype was detected many times.

The sequencing used PBMCs from the stem cell graft donor, collected from the stem cell graft. This clonotype was obtained from a human donor who donated a stem cell graft to a child with acute lymphoblastic leukemia. The V gene is TRBV7-9, the J gene TRBJ2-5; 7 bases are shared with TRBD1. The CDR3 bases are TGTGCCAGCAGCCCTGTGCGACAGGGCCACCACCAAGAGACCCAGTACTTC. It is translated as CASSPVRQGHHQETQYF.